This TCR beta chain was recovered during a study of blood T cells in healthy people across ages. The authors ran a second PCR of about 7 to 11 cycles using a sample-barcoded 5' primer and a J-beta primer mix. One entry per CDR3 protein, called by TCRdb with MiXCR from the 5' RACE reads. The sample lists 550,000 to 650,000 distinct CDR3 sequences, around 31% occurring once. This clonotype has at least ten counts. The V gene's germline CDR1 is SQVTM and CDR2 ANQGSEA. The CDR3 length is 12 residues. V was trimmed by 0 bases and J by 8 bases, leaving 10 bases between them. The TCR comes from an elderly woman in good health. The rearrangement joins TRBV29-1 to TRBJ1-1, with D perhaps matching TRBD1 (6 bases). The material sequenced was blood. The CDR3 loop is CSVEDPGAEAFF. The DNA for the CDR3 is TGCAGCGTTGAAGATCCGGGGGCGGAAGCTTTCTTT.